This T cell receptor (beta chain) came from a study of blood T cells in healthy people across ages. The sample holds a few counts of this clonotype. Antigen specificity is unknown. A J-beta primer mix and a sample-barcoded 5' primer were used in a second PCR of about 7 to 12 cycles. TCRdb re-analysed the 5' RACE reads in MiXCR, keeping a single row per CDR3 protein. The sample shows roughly 700,000 distinct CDR3 sequences, around 25% of them seen only once. General observations from the study: In these data, TCR beta diversity tracked strongly with naive T cell percentage.

Every donor contributed about 10 milliliters of peripheral blood by blood draw. The CDR3 runs to 15 residues. Trimming left V 3 bases short and J 0 bases short, with 11 bases between. These data are also associated with another study on T cells of mothers and their children.

The chain combines TRBV12-3 or TRBV12-4 with TRBJ2-5; perhaps TRBD2 as D (5 bases). The sequencing sample was made of blood. The receptor comes from a boy younger than 18 in good health. CDR3 in amino acids: CASSFRTEDQETQYF. The CDR3 DNA reads TGTGCCAGCAGTTTTCGGACTGAGGACCAAGAGACCCAGTACTTC.